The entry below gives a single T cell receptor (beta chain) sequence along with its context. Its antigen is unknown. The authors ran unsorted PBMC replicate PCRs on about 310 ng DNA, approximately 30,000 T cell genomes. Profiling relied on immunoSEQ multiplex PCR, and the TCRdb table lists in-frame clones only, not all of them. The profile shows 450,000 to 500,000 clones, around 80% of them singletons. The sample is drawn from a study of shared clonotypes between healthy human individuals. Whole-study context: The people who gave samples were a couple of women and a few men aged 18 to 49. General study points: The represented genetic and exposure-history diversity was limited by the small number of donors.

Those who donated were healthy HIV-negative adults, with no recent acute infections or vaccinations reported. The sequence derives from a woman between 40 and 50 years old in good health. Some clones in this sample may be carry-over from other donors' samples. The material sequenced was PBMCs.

CDR3: CATEWTGQETQYF. The CDR3 nucleotides read TGTGCCACCGAATGGACAGGACAAGAGACCCAGTACTTC. The V and J genes are TRBV6-1 and TRBJ2-5; TRBD1 matches 7 bases. Germline V gives CDR1 MNHNS, CDR2 SASEGT. This CDR3 has 13 residues. The trim removed 10 bases at V and 2 bases at J, leaving 7 bases unmatched.